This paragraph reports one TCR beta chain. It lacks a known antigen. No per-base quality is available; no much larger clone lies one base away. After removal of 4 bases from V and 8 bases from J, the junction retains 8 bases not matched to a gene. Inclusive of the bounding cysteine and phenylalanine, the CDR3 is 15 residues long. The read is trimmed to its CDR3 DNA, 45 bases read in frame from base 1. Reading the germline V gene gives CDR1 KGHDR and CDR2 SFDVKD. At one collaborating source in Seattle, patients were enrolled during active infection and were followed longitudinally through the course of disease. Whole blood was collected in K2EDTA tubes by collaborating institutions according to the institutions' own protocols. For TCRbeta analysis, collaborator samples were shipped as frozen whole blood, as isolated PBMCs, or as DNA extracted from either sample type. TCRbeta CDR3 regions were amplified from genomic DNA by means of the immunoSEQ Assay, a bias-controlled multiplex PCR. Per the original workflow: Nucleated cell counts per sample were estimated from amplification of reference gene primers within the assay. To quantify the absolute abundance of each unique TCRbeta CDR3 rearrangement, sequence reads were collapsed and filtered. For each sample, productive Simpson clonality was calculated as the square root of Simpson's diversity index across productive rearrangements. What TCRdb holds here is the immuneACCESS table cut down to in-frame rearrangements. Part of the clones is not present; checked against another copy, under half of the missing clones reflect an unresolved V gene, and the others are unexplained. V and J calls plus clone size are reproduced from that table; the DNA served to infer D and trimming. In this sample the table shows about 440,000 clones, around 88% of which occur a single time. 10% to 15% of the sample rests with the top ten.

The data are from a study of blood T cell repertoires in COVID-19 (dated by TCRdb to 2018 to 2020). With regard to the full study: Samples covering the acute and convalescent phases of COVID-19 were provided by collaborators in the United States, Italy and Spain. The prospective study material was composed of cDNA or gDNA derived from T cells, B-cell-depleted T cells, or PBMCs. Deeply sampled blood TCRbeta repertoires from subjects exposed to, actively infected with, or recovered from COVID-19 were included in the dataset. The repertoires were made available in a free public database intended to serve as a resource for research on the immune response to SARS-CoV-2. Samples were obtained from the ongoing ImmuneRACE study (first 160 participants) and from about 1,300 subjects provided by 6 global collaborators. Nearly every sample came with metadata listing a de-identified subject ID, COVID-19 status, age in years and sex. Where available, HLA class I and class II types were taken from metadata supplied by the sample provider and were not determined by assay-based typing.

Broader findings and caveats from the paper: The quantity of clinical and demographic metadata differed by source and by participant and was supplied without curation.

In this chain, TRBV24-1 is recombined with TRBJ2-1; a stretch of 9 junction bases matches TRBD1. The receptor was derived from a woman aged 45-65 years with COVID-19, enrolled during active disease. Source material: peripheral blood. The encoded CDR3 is CATSETGTGYDEQFF. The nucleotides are TGTGCCACCAGTGAAACCGGGACAGGGTATGATGAGCAGTTCTTC.